What follows describes a single T cell receptor beta chain. The data belong to a study of control samples from healthy donors and cancer patients. CDR1 is SGHNT and CDR2 is YENEEA in the germline V gene. This CDR3 is built from 17 residues. Trimming removed 1 base from V and 0 bases from J, with 13 bases in between. Method: immunoSEQ multiplex PCR; TCRdb's copy keeps in-frame clones and lacks some. The sample has 140,000 or so clones, around 94% seen once. The sequence derives from a man aged 55 to 70 with colorectal cancer. This chain uses TRBV11-3 with TRBJ2-1; perhaps TRBD1 as D (6 bases). Sequencing was performed on PBMCs. The CDR3 here is CASSLAVQGYSYNEQFF. DNA for the CDR3: TGTGCCAGCAGCTTAGCGGTTCAGGGGTACTCCTACAATGAGCAGTTCTTC.